This T cell receptor beta chain was documented in a study of T cells after yellow fever vaccination. Study results and caveats: There was a possibility that FACS-sorted repertoires contained abundant clonotypes contaminating from the bulk population. Clones that expanded after primary vaccination mostly reappeared after the booster (96% CD4, approximately 87% CD8).

The CDR3 is 14 amino acids. Losses at the gene ends were 7 bases for V and 4 bases for J; bases not matched to a gene: 10. From germline, CDR1 is SGHRS and CDR2 YFSETQ. TCR cDNA, made by 5'RACE template switching, carried an added universal primer site and UMIs. TCRdb analysed the 5' RACE reads with MiXCR anew, one entry per CDR3 protein. The sample holds fewer than 350,000 distinct CDR3 sequences, 3.6% seen once. This clonotype was counted many times. The antigen is not known. Material: PBMCs, obtained on the day of the yellow fever booster vaccination. The V and J genes are TRBV5-1 and TRBJ1-1; 7 positions agree with TRBD1. This TCR derives from a man younger than 35 who received the YFV17D yellow fever vaccine. The DNA of the CDR3 is TGCGCCAGCTCCCCGGGACAGATTTTCACTGAAGCTTTCTTT. It is translated as CASSPGQIFTEAFF.